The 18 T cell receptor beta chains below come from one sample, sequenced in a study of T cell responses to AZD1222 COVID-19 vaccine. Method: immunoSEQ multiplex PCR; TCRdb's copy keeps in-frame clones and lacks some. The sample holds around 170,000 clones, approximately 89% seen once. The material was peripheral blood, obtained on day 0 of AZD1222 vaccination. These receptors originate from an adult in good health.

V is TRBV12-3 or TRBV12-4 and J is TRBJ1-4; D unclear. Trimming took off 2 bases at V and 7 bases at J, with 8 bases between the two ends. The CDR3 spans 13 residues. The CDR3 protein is CASSLTGGEKLFF. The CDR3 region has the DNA TGTGCCAGCAGTTTAACCGGAGGTGAAAAACTGTTTTTT.

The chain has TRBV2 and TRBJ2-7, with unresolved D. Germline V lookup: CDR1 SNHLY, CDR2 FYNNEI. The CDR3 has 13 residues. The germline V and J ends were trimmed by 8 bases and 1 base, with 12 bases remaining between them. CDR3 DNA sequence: TGTGCCAGCCTCGGCAGCCCATCCTACGAGCAGTACTTC. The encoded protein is CASLGSPSYEQYF.

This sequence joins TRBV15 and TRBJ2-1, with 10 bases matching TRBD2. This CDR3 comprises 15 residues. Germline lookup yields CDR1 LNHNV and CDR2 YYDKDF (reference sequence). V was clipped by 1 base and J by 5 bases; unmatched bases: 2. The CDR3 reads CATSRGTSGDNEQFF. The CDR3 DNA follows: TGTGCCACCAGCAGAGGGACTAGCGGAGACAATGAGCAGTTCTTC. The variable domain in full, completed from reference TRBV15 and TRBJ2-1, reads DAMVIQNPRYQVTQFGKPVTLSCSQTLNHNVMYWYQQKSSQAPKLLFHYYDKDFNNEADTPDNFQSRRPNTSFCFLDIRSPGLGDTAMYLCATSRGTSGDNEQFFGPGTRLTVL.

The CDR3 is CAWRAGQYNEQFF. Written as DNA, the CDR3 is TGTGCCTGGAGGGCGGGACAGTACAATGAGCAGTTCTTC. The chain recombines TRBV30 with TRBJ2-1; possible D gene TRBD1, 7 bases. The CDR3 is 13 amino acids. Trimming removed 3 bases from V and 4 bases from J, with 10 bases in between. The germline gives CDR1 GTSNPN, CDR2 SVGIG (reference sequence).

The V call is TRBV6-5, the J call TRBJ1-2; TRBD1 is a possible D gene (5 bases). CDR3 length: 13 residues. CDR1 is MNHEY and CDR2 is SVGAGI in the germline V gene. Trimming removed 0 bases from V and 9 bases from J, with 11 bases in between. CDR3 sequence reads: CASSYSITGRYTF. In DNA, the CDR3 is TGTGCCAGCAGTTACTCGATTACGGGGCGCTACACCTTC.

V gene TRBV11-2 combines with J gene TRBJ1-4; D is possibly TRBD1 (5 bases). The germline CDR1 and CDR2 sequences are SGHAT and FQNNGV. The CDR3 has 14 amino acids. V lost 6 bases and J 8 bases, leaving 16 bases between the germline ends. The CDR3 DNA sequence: TGTGCCAGCAGTGAACTCGGGGCTGGGGAAAAACTGTTTTTT. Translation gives CASSELGAGEKLFF.

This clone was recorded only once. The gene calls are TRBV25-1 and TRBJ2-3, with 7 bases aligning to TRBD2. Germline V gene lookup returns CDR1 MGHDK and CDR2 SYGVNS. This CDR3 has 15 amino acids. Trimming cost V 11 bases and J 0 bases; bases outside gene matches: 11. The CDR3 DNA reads TGTGCCCTTAGCGAGGGCGGGAGAAGCACAGATACGCAGTATTTT. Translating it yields CALSEGGRSTDTQYF.

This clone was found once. The CDR3 reads CASSLERHQPQHF. CDR3 nucleotides: TGTGCCAGCAGCCTAGAGCGCCATCAGCCCCAGCATTTT. The chain uses TRBV4-2 and TRBJ1-5, with D uncertain. V lost 4 bases to trimming and J lost 5 bases, with 9 bases between them. This CDR3 comprises 13 residues. The germline V gene encodes CDR1 LGHNA and CDR2 YNFKEQ.

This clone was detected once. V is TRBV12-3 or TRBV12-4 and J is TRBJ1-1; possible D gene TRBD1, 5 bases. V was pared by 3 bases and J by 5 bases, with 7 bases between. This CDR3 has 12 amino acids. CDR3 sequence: CASSFGGTEAFF. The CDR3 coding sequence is TGTGCCAGCAGTTTCGGGGGAACTGAAGCTTTCTTT.

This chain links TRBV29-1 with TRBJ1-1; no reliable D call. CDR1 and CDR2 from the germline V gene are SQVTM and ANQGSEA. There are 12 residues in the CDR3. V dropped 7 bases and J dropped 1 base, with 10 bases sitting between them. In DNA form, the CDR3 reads TGCAGCGCCTTGGTAGGGAACACTGAAGCTTTCTTT. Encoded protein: CSALVGNTEAFF.

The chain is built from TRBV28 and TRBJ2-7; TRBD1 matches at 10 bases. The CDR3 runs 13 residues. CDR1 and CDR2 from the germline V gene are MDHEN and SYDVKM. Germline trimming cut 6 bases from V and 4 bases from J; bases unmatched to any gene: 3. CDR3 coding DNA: TGTGCCAGCAGCCGGGACAGGGGATACGAGCAGTACTTC. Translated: CASSRDRGYEQYF.

CDR3 region: CASSYPTSGTGGVGDEQFF. The CDR3 nucleotides are TGTGCCAGCAGTTACCCGACTAGCGGGACGGGGGGCGTGGGCGATGAGCAGTTCTTC. This chain joins TRBV6-2 or TRBV6-3 and TRBJ2-1; 11 nucleotides agree with TRBD2. The CDR3 consists of 19 residues. Germline loops: CDR1 MNHEY, CDR2 SVGEGT. Trimming cost V 2 bases and J 8 bases; bases outside gene matches: 17.

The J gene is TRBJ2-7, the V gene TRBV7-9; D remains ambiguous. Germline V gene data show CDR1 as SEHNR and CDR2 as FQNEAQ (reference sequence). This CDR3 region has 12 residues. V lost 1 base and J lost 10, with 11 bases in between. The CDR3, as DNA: TGTGCCAGCAGCTTAGATACGGGCGGACAGTACTTC. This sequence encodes CASSLDTGGQYF. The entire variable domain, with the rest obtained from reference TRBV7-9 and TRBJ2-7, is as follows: DTGVSQNPRHKITKRGQNVTFRCDPISEHNRLYWYRQTLGQGPEFLTYFQNEAQLEKSRLLSDRFSAERPKGSFSTLEIQRTEQGDSAMYLCASSLDTGGQYFGPGTRLTVT.

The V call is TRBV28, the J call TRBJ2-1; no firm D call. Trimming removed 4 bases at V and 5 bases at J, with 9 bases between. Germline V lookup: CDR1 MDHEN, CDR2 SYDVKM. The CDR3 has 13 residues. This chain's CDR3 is CASSSPNDNEQFF. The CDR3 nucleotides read TGTGCCAGCAGTTCTCCCAATGACAATGAGCAGTTCTTC.

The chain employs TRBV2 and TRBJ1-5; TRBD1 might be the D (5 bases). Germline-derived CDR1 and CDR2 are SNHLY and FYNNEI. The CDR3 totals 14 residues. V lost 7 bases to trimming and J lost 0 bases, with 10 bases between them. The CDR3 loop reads CASMGDNSNQPQHF. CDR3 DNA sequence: TGTGCCAGCATGGGGGATAATAGCAATCAGCCCCAGCATTTT. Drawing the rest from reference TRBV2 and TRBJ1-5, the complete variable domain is EPEVTQTPSHQVTQMGQEVILRCVPISNHLYFYWYRQILGQKVEFLVSFYNNEISEKSEIFDDQFSVERPDGSNFTLKIRSTKLEDSAMYFCASMGDNSNQPQHFGDGTRLSIL.

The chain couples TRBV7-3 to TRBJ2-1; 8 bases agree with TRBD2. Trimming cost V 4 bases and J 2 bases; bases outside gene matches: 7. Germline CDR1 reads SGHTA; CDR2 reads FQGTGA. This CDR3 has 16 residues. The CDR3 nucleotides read TGTGCCAGCAGCTCGTTAGCGGGATTAACCTACAATGAGCAGTTCTTC. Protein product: CASSSLAGLTYNEQFF.

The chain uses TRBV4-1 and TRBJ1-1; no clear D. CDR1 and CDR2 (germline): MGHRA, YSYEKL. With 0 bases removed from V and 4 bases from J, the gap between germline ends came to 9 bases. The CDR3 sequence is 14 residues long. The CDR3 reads CASSQDEGLTEAFF. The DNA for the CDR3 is TGCGCCAGCAGCCAAGATGAGGGTCTCACTGAAGCTTTCTTT.

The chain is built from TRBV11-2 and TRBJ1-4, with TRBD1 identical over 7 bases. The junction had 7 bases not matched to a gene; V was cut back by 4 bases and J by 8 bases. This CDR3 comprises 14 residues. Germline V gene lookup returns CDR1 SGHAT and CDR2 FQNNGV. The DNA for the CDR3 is TGTGCCAGCAGCTCACTGACAGGGCGGGAAAAACTGTTTTTT. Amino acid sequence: CASSSLTGREKLFF.